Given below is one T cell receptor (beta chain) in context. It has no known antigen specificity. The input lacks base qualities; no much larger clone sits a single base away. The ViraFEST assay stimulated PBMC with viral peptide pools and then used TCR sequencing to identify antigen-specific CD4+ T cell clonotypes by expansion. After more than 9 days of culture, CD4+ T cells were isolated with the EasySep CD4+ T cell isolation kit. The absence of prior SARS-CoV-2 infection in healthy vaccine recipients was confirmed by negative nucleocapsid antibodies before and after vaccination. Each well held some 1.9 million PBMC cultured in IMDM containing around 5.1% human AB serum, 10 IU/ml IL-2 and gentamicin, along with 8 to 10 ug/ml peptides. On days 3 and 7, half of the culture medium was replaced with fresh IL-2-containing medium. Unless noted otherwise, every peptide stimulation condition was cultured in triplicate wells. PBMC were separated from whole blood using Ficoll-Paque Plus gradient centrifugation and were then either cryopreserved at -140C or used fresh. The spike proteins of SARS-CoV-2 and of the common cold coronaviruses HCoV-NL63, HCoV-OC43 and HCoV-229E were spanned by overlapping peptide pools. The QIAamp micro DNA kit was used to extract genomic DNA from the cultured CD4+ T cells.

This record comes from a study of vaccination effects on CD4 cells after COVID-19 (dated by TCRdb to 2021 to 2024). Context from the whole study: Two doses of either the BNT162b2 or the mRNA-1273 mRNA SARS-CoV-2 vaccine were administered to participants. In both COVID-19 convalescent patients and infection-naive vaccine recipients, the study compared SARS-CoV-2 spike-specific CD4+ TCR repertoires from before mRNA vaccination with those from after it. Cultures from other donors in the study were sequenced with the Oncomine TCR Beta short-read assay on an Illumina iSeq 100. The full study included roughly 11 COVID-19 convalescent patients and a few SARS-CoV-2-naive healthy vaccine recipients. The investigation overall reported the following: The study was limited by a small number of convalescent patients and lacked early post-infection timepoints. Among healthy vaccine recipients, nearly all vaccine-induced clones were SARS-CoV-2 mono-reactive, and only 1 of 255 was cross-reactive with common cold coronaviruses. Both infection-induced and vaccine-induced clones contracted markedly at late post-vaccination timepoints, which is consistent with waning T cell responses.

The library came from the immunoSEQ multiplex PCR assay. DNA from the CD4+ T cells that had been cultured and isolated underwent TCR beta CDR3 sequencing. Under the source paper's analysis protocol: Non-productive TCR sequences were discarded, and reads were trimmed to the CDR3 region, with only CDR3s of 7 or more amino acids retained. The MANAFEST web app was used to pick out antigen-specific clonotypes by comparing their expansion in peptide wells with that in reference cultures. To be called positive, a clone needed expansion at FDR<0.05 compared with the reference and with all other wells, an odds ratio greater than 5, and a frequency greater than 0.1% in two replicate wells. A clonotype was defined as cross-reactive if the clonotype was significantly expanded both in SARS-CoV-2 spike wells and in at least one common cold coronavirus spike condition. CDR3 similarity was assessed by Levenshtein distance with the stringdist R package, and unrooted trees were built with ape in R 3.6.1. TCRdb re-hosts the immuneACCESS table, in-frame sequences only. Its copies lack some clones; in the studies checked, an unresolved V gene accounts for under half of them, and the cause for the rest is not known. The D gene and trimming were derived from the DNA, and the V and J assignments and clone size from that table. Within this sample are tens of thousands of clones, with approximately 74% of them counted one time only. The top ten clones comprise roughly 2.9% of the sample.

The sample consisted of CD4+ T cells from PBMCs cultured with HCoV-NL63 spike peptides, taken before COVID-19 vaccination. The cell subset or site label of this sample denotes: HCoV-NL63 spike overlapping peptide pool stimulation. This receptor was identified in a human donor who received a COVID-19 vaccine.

At the DNA level, the sequence is TGCGCCAGCAGCTACCCGGGACAGGGCAACACTGAAGCTTTCTTT. Translated, it gives CASSYPGQGNTEAFF. The rearrangement joined TRBV4-1 to TRBJ1-1, with 9 bases matching TRBD1. V is trimmed back by 5 bases and J by 2 bases, and the junction contains 6 bases that no gene match accounts for. Looking up the germline V gene yields CDR1 MGHRA and CDR2 YSYEKL. The CDR3, cysteine through phenylalanine, is 15 amino acids long. Of all the DNA, just the CDR3 is kept, 45 bases in frame from base 1.